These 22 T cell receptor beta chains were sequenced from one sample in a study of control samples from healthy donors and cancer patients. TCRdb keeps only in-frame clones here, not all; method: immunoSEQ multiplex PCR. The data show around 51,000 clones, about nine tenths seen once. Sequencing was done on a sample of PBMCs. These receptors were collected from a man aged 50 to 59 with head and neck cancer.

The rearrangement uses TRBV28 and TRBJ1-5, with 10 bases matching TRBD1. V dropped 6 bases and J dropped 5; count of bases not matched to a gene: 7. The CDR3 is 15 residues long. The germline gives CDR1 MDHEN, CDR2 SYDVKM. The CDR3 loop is CASSFPGTGDQPQHF. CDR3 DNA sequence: TGTGCCAGCAGCTTTCCCGGGACAGGGGATCAGCCCCAGCATTTT.

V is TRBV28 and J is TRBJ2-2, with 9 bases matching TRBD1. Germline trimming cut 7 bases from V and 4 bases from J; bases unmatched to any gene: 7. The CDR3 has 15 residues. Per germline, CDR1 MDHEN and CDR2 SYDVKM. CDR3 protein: CASIYGTGSTGELFF. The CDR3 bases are TGTGCCAGCATATATGGGACAGGGAGCACCGGGGAGCTGTTTTTT.

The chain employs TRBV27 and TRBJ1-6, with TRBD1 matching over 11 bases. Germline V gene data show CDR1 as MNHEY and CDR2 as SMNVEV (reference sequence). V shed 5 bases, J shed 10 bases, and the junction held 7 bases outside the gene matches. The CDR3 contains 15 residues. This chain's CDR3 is CASSIGQGAGSPLHF. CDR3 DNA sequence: TGTGCCAGCAGTATAGGACAGGGGGCTGGGTCACCCCTCCACTTT.

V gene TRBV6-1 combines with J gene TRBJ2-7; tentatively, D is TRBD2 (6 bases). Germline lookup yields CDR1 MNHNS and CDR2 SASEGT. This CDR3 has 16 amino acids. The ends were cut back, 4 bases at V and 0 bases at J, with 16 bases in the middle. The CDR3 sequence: CASSGRAGKASYEQYF. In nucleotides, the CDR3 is TGTGCCAGCAGTGGTAGGGCGGGGAAAGCCTCCTACGAGCAGTACTTC.

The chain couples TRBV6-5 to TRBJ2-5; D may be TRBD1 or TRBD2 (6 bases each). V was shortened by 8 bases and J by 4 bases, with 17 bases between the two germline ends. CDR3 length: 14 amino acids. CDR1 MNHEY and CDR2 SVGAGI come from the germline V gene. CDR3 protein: CASELAGGGETQYF. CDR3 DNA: TGTGCCAGCGAACTAGCCGGAGGGGGAGAGACCCAGTACTTC.

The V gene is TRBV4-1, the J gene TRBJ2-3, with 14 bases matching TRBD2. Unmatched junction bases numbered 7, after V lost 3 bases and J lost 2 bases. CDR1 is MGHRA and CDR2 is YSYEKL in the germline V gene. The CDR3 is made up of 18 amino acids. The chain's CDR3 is CASSHPRTSGGPTDTQYF. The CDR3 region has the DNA TGCGCCAGCAGCCACCCTAGGACTAGCGGGGGGCCCACAGATACGCAGTATTTT.

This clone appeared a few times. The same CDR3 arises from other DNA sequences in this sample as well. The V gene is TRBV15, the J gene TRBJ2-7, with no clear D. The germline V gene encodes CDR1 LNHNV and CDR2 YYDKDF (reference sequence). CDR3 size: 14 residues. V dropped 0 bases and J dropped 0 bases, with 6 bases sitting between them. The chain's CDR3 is CATSREGVSYEQYF. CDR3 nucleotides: TGTGCCACCAGCAGAGAGGGCGTCTCCTACGAGCAGTACTTC.

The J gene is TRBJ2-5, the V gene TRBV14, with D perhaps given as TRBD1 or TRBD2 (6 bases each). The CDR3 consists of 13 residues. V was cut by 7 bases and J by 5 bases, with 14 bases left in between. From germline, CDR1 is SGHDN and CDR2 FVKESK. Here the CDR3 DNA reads TGTGCCAGCACCCGCGGAGGGGGGGAGACCCAGTACTTC. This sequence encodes CASTRGGGETQYF.

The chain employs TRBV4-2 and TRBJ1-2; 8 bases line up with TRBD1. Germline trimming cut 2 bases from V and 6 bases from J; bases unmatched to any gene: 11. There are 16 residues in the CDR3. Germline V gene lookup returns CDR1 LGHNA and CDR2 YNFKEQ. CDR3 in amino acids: CASSQRTGILGDGYTF. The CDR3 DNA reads TGTGCCAGCAGCCAAAGGACAGGGATTCTCGGTGATGGCTACACCTTC.

This chain's CDR3 is CASSYGTGTSEQYF. The CDR3 region has the DNA TGTGCCAGCAGCTATGGGACAGGGACAAGCGAGCAGTACTTC. The chain combines TRBV6-5 with TRBJ2-7; the match to TRBD1 covers 9 bases. CDR1 MNHEY and CDR2 SVGAGI come from the germline V gene. V dropped 6 bases and J dropped 6; count of bases not matched to a gene: 9. The CDR3 is 14 residues long.

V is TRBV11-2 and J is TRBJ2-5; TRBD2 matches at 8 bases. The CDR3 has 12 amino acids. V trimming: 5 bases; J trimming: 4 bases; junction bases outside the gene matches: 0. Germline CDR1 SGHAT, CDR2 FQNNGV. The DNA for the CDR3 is TGTGCCAGCAGCAGCGGGAGAGAGACCCAGTACTTC. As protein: CASSSGRETQYF.

In nucleotides, the CDR3 is TGTGCCAGCAGCTCCGCCCGAGATACGCAGTATTTT. As protein: CASSSARDTQYF. The chain carries TRBV9 and TRBJ2-3, with D uncertain. The CDR3 sequence is 12 residues long. The V end was cut by 4 bases, the J end by 5 bases, with 8 bases between. Germline V gene sequence: CDR1 SGDLS, CDR2 YYNGEE.

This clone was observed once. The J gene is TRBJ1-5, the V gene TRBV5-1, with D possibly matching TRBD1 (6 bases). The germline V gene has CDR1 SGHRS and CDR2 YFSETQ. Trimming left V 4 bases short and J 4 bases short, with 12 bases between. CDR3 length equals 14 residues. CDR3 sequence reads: CASSPSGANQPQHF. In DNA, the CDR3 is TGCGCCAGCAGCCCGTCAGGGGCAAATCAGCCCCAGCATTTT.

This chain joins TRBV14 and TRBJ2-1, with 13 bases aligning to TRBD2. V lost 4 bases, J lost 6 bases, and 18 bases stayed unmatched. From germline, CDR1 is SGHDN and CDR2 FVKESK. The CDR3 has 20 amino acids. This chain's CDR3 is CASSPPPGLAGKGVGNEQFF. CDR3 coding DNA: TGTGCCAGCAGCCCTCCACCGGGACTAGCGGGGAAGGGTGTCGGCAATGAGCAGTTCTTC.

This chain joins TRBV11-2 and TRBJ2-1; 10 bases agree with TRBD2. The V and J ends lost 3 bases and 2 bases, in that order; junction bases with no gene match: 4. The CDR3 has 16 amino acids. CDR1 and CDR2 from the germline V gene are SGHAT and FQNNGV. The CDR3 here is CASSFLAGAPYNEQFF. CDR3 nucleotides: TGTGCCAGCAGCTTTCTAGCGGGGGCGCCCTACAATGAGCAGTTCTTC.

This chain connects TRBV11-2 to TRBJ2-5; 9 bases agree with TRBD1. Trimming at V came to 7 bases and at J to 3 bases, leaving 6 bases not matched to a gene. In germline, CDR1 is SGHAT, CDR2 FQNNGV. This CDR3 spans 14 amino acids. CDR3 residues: CASTLTGGEETQYF. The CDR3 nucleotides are TGTGCCAGCACCCTCACAGGGGGCGAAGAGACCCAGTACTTC.

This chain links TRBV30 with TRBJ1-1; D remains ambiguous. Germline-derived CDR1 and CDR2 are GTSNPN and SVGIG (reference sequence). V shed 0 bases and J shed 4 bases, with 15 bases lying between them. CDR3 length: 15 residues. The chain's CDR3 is CAWSVPGIRGTEAFF. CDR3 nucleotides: TGTGCCTGGAGTGTACCCGGGATACGGGGCACTGAAGCTTTCTTT. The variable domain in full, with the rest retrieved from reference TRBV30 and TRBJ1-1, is SQTIHQWPATLVQPVGSPLSLECTVEGTSNPNLYWYRQAAGRGLQLLFYSVGIGQISSEVPQNLSASRPQDRQFILSSKKLLLSDSGFYLCAWSVPGIRGTEAFFGQGTRLTVV.

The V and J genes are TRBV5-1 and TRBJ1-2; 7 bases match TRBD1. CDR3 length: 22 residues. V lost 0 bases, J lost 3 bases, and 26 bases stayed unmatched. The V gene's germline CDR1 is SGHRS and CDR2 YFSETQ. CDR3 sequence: CASSLGDPGRWDSSPGDYGYTF. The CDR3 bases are TGCGCCAGCAGCTTGGGTGACCCCGGGCGATGGGACAGCTCCCCCGGGGACTATGGCTACACCTTC. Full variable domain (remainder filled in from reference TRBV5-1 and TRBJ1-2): KAGVTQTPRYLIKTRGQQVTLSCSPISGHRSVSWYQQTPGQGLQFLFEYFSETQRNKGNFPGRFSGRQFSNSRSEMNVSTLELGDSALYLCASSLGDPGRWDSSPGDYGYTFGSGTRLTVV.

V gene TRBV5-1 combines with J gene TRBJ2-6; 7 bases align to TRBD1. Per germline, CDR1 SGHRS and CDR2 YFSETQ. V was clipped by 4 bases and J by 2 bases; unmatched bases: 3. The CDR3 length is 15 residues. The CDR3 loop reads CASSNGTAGANVLTF. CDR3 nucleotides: TGCGCCAGCAGCAACGGGACAGCTGGGGCCAACGTCCTGACTTTC.

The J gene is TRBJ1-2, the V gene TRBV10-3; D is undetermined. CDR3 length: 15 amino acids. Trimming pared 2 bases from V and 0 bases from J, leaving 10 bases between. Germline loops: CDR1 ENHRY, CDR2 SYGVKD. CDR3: CAISESRESNYGYTF. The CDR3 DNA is TGTGCCATCAGTGAGAGTCGGGAGTCTAACTATGGCTACACCTTC.

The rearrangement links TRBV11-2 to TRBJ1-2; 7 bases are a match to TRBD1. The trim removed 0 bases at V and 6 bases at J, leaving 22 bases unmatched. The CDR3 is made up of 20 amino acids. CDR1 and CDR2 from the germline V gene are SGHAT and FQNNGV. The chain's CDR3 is CASSLELRGRRALKVDGYTF. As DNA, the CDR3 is TGTGCCAGCAGCTTAGAATTGAGGGGGCGCAGGGCCCTAAAGGTGGATGGCTACACCTTC.

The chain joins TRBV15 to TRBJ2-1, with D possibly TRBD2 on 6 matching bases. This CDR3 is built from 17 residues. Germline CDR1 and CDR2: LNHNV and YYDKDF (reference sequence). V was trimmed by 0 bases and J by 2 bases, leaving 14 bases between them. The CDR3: CATSRDLGASAYNEQFF. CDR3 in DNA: TGTGCCACCAGCAGAGATCTAGGGGCTAGCGCCTACAATGAGCAGTTCTTC. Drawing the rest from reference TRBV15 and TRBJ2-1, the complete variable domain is DAMVIQNPRYQVTQFGKPVTLSCSQTLNHNVMYWYQQKSSQAPKLLFHYYDKDFNNEADTPDNFQSRRPNTSFCFLDIRSPGLGDTAMYLCATSRDLGASAYNEQFFGPGTRLTVL.